Shown below are 11 T cell receptor beta chains from a single sample sequenced in a study of T cell responses to AZD1222 COVID-19 vaccine. Profiling relied on immunoSEQ multiplex PCR, and the TCRdb table lists in-frame clones only, not all of them. Among some 82,000 clones listed, over 80% were seen once. This specimen consisted of peripheral blood, obtained on day 0 of AZD1222 vaccination. These receptors came from an adult in good health.

The J gene is TRBJ2-3, the V gene TRBV30, with TRBD2 identical over 16 bases. J lost 3 bases, V lost 3 bases, and 6 bases had no gene match. CDR1 is GTSNPN, CDR2 SVGIG, per germline (reference sequence). The CDR3 covers 17 residues. The CDR3 loop is CAWSGTSGGALTDTQYF. The CDR3 nucleotides read TGTGCCTGGAGCGGGACTAGCGGGGGGGCCTTGACAGATACGCAGTATTTT.

The chain links TRBV12-3 or TRBV12-4 to TRBJ1-2; a weak D match, TRBD1 (6 bases). The CDR3 has 12 residues. V lost 6 bases and J lost 5, with 10 bases in between. The DNA of the CDR3 is TGTGCCAGCAGCACAGGGACGTATGGCTACACCTTC. Translated: CASSTGTYGYTF.

V usage is TRBV6-2 or TRBV6-3 and J usage is TRBJ2-7; the D gene is possibly TRBD1 (6 bases). V was clipped by 5 bases and J by 6 bases, with 20 bases between them. Germline lookup yields CDR1 MNHEY and CDR2 SVGEGT. The CDR3 covers 15 residues. CDR3 sequence: CASSLPGQPTGEQYF. DNA of the CDR3: TGTGCCAGCAGTCTACCTGGACAGCCCACGGGCGAGCAGTACTTC.

V is TRBV18 and J is TRBJ2-3; 8 bases are shared with TRBD2. CDR3 size: 18 residues. V trimming: 4 bases; J trimming: 0 bases; junction bases outside the gene matches: 12. Germline assignment: CDR1 KGHSH and CDR2 LQKENI. The DNA of the CDR3 is TGTGCCAGCTCACTTATTCCCGGGACTAGTCCTAGCACAGATACGCAGTATTTT. As protein: CASSLIPGTSPSTDTQYF.

The chain joins TRBV7-7 to TRBJ2-7, with D perhaps TRBD1 (5 bases). CDR3 length: 14 residues. V was cut by 1 base and J by 3 bases, with 10 bases left in between. In germline, CDR1 is SSHAT, CDR2 FNYEAQ (reference sequence). Here the CDR3 reads CASSLGTGNYEQYF. CDR3 in DNA: TGTGCCAGCAGCTTAGGTACAGGAAACTACGAGCAGTACTTC.

This chain uses TRBV30 with TRBJ1-2; 10 nucleotides agree with TRBD1. The ends lost 5 bases at V and 0 bases at J; junction bases unmatched: 3. This CDR3 is built from 14 residues. Per the germline V gene, CDR1 is GTSNPN and CDR2 is SVGIG (reference sequence). The CDR3: CAWRTGGANYGYTF. For the CDR3, the DNA is TGTGCCTGGCGGACAGGGGGAGCTAACTATGGCTACACCTTC. Using reference TRBV30 and TRBJ1-2 for the parts outside the CDR3, the full variable domain is SQTIHQWPATLVQPVGSPLSLECTVEGTSNPNLYWYRQAAGRGLQLLFYSVGIGQISSEVPQNLSASRPQDRQFILSSKKLLLSDSGFYLCAWRTGGANYGYTFGSGTRLTVV.

J is TRBJ1-2 and V is TRBV15, with D uncertain. This CDR3 has 12 residues. The V gene's germline CDR1 is LNHNV and CDR2 YYDKDF (reference sequence). Trimming took 5 bases from V and 5 from J, leaving 9 bases between them. The CDR3 here is CATSAPLYGYTF. CDR3 bases: TGTGCCACCAGCGCGCCATTATATGGCTACACCTTC.

The chain recombines TRBV18 with TRBJ1-1; D is possibly TRBD1 (5 bases). Germline-derived CDR1 and CDR2 are KGHSH and LQKENI. Trimming shortened V by 3 bases and J by 4 bases, and 18 bases separated the two germline ends. The CDR3 is 16 residues long. The CDR3, as DNA: TGTGCCAGCTCACCGGACCGGGTCCTGGGGGGCACTGAAGCTTTCTTT. Its translation is CASSPDRVLGGTEAFF.

The chain recombines TRBV6-2 or TRBV6-3 with TRBJ2-1; D might be TRBD1 or TRBD2, each matching 5 bases. V lost 2 bases, J lost 9 bases, and 17 bases lay in between. Germline CDR1 MNHEY, CDR2 SVGEGT. CDR3 size: 15 residues. The CDR3 region is CASSYEVGTVSEQFF. CDR3 DNA: TGTGCCAGCAGTTACGAGGTCGGGACCGTTAGTGAGCAGTTCTTC.

In DNA form, the CDR3 reads TGTGCCAGCAGCGTAGGCGGACTTACCAACACCGGGGAGCTGTTTTTT. This codes for CASSVGGLTNTGELFF. The chain links TRBV9 to TRBJ2-2, with TRBD2 as a possible D gene (5 bases). Germline V gives CDR1 SGDLS, CDR2 YYNGEE. The CDR3 spans 16 residues. V was shortened by 0 bases and J by 2 bases, with 11 bases between the two germline ends.

The V and J genes are TRBV30 and TRBJ1-4, with D perhaps matching TRBD1 (5 bases). Trimming shortened V by 1 base and J by 4 bases, and 16 bases separated the two germline ends. CDR1 is GTSNPN and CDR2 is SVGIG in the germline V gene (reference sequence). CDR3 length: 16 amino acids. CDR3 sequence reads: CAWSEGRMKYNEKLFF. For the CDR3, the DNA is TGTGCCTGGAGTGAGGGGCGGATGAAGTATAATGAAAAACTGTTTTTT.